This passage covers 18 T cell receptor beta chains from one sample sequenced in a study of T-cell memory formation after mild COVID-19. Via MiXCR, TCRdb re-called the 5' RACE reads, giving one row per CDR3 protein. The table includes 280,000 or so distinct CDR3 sequences, under 8.5% detected once. Material for sequencing was PBMCs or a T cell subset sorted from them (not recorded which). Every receptor here comes from a man aged 18 to 29 who had mild COVID-19 (a few samples of this study predate the infection). Cell type and time point are not known.

This rearrangement joins TRBV6-2 or TRBV6-3 to TRBJ2-1; D possibly matches TRBD1 or TRBD2 (6 bases each). This CDR3 comprises 14 residues. Per germline, CDR1 MNHEY and CDR2 SVGEGT. The ends were cut back, 7 bases at V and 6 bases at J, with 16 bases in the middle. The CDR3 region is CASMLQGGFNEQFF. DNA for the CDR3: TGTGCCAGCATGCTCCAAGGGGGGTTCAATGAGCAGTTCTTC.

This clonotype was detected only a few times. The J gene is TRBJ2-3, the V gene TRBV5-1; D ambiguous. The CDR3 sequence is 15 residues long. Germline lookup yields CDR1 SGHRS and CDR2 YFSETQ. V shed 5 bases and J shed 11 bases, with 24 bases lying between them. CDR3 sequence: CASSLGPASPIGQYF. The CDR3 DNA is TGCGCCAGCAGTCTTGGACCGGCGTCGCCAATCGGGCAGTATTTT.

This rearrangement joins TRBV28 to TRBJ2-6; D is unclear. Germline lookup yields CDR1 MDHEN and CDR2 SYDVKM. The CDR3 runs 16 residues. Between the trimmed V and J ends, which lost 7 bases and 0 bases, there was a span of 13 bases. DNA of the CDR3: TGTGCCAGCACCGAGGCCCAGGCCTCTGGGGCCAACGTCCTGACTTTC. The encoded protein is CASTEAQASGANVLTF.

This sequence joins TRBV4-1 and TRBJ1-4; a possible D gene is TRBD1 (5 bases). Trimming stripped 0 bases from V and 11 bases from J, with 10 bases between. CDR3 size: 13 residues. Per the germline V gene, CDR1 is MGHRA and CDR2 is YSYEKL. The CDR3 sequence is CASSQDREGKLFF. CDR3 sequence (DNA): TGCGCCAGCAGCCAAGACAGGGAGGGCAAACTGTTTTTT.

The chain joins TRBV5-1 to TRBJ1-1; D may be TRBD1 (5 bases). The CDR3 runs to 14 residues. V was cut by 0 bases and J by 4 bases, with 10 bases left in between. Germline loops: CDR1 SGHRS, CDR2 YFSETQ. The CDR3 loop reads CASSLALGGTEAFF. In DNA, the CDR3 is TGCGCCAGCAGCTTGGCATTGGGGGGCACTGAAGCTTTCTTT.

The V gene is TRBV7-8, the J gene TRBJ2-1; D possibly corresponds to TRBD1 (6 bases). Germline V lookup: CDR1 SGHVS, CDR2 FQNEAQ. This CDR3 is 17 amino acids long. Trimming removed 1 base from V and 2 bases from J, with 15 bases in between. The CDR3 sequence is CASSLVWGRGPYNEQFF. The DNA of the CDR3 is TGTGCCAGCAGCTTAGTATGGGGCAGGGGACCCTACAATGAGCAGTTCTTC.

V usage is TRBV5-1 and J usage is TRBJ2-6; 8 bases map to TRBD1. The ends lost 3 bases at V and 4 bases at J; junction bases unmatched: 3. This CDR3 contains 15 residues. Per germline, CDR1 SGHRS and CDR2 YFSETQ. CDR3 nucleotide sequence: TGCGCCAGCAGCTGGGACAGGTTCGGGGCCAACGTCCTGACTTTC. This gives the protein CASSWDRFGANVLTF.

This clonotype was counted a few times. The chain uses TRBV30 and TRBJ2-1; no firm D call. V lost 0 bases and J 7 bases, leaving 13 bases between the germline ends. The CDR3 extends over 14 amino acids. The germline V gene encodes CDR1 GTSNPN and CDR2 SVGIG (reference sequence). The CDR3, as DNA: TGTGCCTGGAGTGTACTCAACCTCGAAAATGAGCAGTTCTTC. Translating it yields CAWSVLNLENEQFF.

This clonotype was observed a few times. The chain couples TRBV20-1 to TRBJ2-4, with D possibly TRBD2 on 6 matching bases. Germline assignment: CDR1 DFQATT and CDR2 SNEGSKA (reference sequence). The CDR3 has 16 residues. The germline V and J ends were trimmed by 7 bases and 0 bases, with 19 bases remaining between them. In DNA, the CDR3 is TGCAGTGGCAGTCCAAAGCGGGTGGAAGCCAAAAACATTCAGTACTTC. Protein product: CSGSPKRVEAKNIQYF.

The V and J genes are TRBV6-5 and TRBJ2-7; D remains ambiguous. CDR1 is MNHEY and CDR2 is SVGAGI in the germline V gene. The CDR3 extends over 13 amino acids. Trimming pared 5 bases from V and 0 bases from J, leaving 8 bases between. The CDR3 reads CASSPRPSYEQYV. DNA for the CDR3: TGTGCCAGCAGTCCGCGTCCCTCCTACGAGCAGTACGTC.

The V call is TRBV9, the J call TRBJ1-3; D may be TRBD1 (6 bases). The V end was cut by 6 bases, the J end by 2 bases, with 24 bases between. Germline values: CDR1 SGDLS, CDR2 YYNGEE. The CDR3 contains 18 residues. The CDR3 reads CASTIEPYSGTPGNTIYF. Here the CDR3 DNA reads TGTGCCAGCACCATAGAGCCTTACTCCGGGACACCTGGAAACACCATATATTTT.

The CDR3 DNA reads TGTGCAGCCAGTAAAGGAGCTCGCACTGAAGCTTTCTTT. This gives the protein CAASKGARTEAFF. This chain joins TRBV12-3 or TRBV12-4 and TRBJ1-1; D is unresolved. This CDR3 has 13 residues.

This clonotype showed up just a few times. J is TRBJ1-1 and V is TRBV5-1; D call uncertain. Per the germline V gene, CDR1 is SGHRS and CDR2 is YFSETQ. The CDR3 is 14 residues long. V gave up 2 bases and J gave up 8 bases, with 16 bases separating them. The CDR3 DNA sequence: TGCGCCAGCAGCTTTTCTACCTCGGGGTTCGAAGCTTTCTTT. It is translated as CASSFSTSGFEAFF.

The table lists this clonotype with a few counts. This chain uses TRBV6-2 or TRBV6-3 with TRBJ2-7, with D possibly TRBD1 on 6 matching bases. Germline V CDR1 and CDR2: MNHEY, SVGEGT. V was trimmed by 2 bases and J by 2 bases, leaving 13 bases between them. The CDR3 consists of 15 residues. The CDR3 reads CASSYHRVPPYEQYF. CDR3 nucleotides: TGTGCCAGCAGTTACCACAGGGTTCCCCCCTACGAGCAGTACTTC.

This clonotype was recorded many times. The chain is built from TRBV18 and TRBJ1-1; D call uncertain. This CDR3 spans 13 amino acids. CDR1 KGHSH and CDR2 LQKENI come from the germline V gene. Between the trimmed V and J ends, which lost 5 bases and 1 base, there was a span of 8 bases. The CDR3 reads CASSIKGNTEAFF. The CDR3 nucleotides are TGTGCCAGCTCAATTAAGGGGAACACTGAAGCTTTCTTT.

The J gene is TRBJ1-1, the V gene TRBV29-1; D possibly corresponds to TRBD1 (5 bases). The CDR3 totals 12 residues. CDR1 and CDR2 (germline): SQVTM, ANQGSEA. The V end lost 7 bases, the J end lost 1 base, and 10 bases lay between the germline ends. The CDR3 protein is CSARAANTEAFF. The DNA of the CDR3 is TGCAGCGCCAGGGCGGCGAACACTGAAGCTTTCTTT.

This clonotype was recorded many times. The chain is built from TRBV24-1 and TRBJ2-3, with 7 bases lining up with TRBD2. CDR1 is KGHDR, CDR2 SFDVKD, per germline. Losses at the gene ends were 4 bases for V and 6 bases for J; bases not matched to a gene: 9. This CDR3 spans 15 amino acids. The CDR3 DNA is TGTGCCACCAGTGAGGTAGCCGGTAGCGGGGATACGCAGTATTTT. It translates to CATSEVAGSGDTQYF.

This clonotype was counted at least ten times. This chain joins TRBV4-3 and TRBJ1-3; D gene unclear. V lost 1 base to trimming and J lost 2 bases, with 9 bases between them. This CDR3 region has 15 residues. The germline gives CDR1 LGHNA, CDR2 YSLEER. The CDR3 DNA reads as TGCGCCAGCAGCCAAGCGCGGACGGCTGGAAACACCATATATTTT. Its protein is CASSQARTAGNTIYF.